These T cell receptor beta chains were read from a single sample in a study of PD-L1 blockade in urothelial cancer. Generated by immunoSEQ multiplex PCR, the TCRdb table keeps only in-frame clones and is missing some. This table has tens of thousands of clones, 82% appearing once. Sequenced material: PBMCs, taken around atezolizumab (anti-PD-L1) treatment. The receptors were gathered from a man between 60 and 75 years old with urothelial cancer. CDR3s include the opening cysteine and the closing phenylalanine or tryptophan. D genes are given only for firm matches. Clone sizes are given selectively: once, few, many, or a class where the clone is expanded.

J gene,V gene,D gene,clone size,CDR3 protein,CDR3 DNA
TRBJ1-5,TRBV5-8,TRBD1,.,CASSLLRRGNQPQHF,TGTGCCAGCAGCTTACTCCGCAGGGGGAATCAGCCCCAGCATTTT
TRBJ2-1,TRBV14,.,.,CASSPLRGFYNEQFF,TGTGCCAGCAGCCCACTGCGGGGATTCTACAATGAGCAGTTCTTC
TRBJ1-2,TRBV27,TRBD1,.,CASGRQGPYGYTF,TGTGCCAGCGGCAGACAGGGGCCTTATGGCTACACCTTC
TRBJ2-5,TRBV2,.,.,CASSVDSTLETQYF,TGTGCCAGCAGTGTGGACAGCACGCTGGAGACCCAGTACTTC
TRBJ1-2,TRBV5-4,.,.,CASSPWNRNYGYTF,TGTGCCAGCAGCCCGTGGAACAGGAACTATGGCTACACCTTC
TRBJ1-1,TRBV28,.,.,CASSPPLFAGTEAFF,TGTGCCAGCAGTCCCCCACTATTCGCGGGGACTGAAGCTTTCTTT
TRBJ2-5,TRBV6-1,TRBD1,.,CASSAYKRQGETQYF,TGTGCCAGCAGTGCCTACAAGAGACAGGGAGAGACCCAGTACTTC
TRBJ2-5,TRBV5-1,.,few,CASSAGQQETQYF,TGCGCCAGCAGCGCCGGACAGCAAGAGACCCAGTACTTC
TRBJ2-1,TRBV14,TRBD2,.,CASSQAVAGVEQFF,TGTGCCAGCAGCCAAGCGGTAGCGGGGGTTGAGCAGTTCTTC
TRBJ1-5,TRBV28,.,.,CASRLTGRNQPQHF,TGTGCCAGCAGGCTCACAGGGCGCAATCAGCCCCAGCATTTT
TRBJ2-2,TRBV27,TRBD2,.,CASSLALAANTGELFF,TGTGCCAGCAGTTTAGCACTAGCGGCGAACACCGGGGAGCTGTTTTTT
TRBJ2-3,TRBV5-4,TRBD2,.,CASSLMGTSGPRGTDTQYF,TGTGCCAGCAGCTTGATGGGGACTAGCGGGCCTCGAGGGACAGATACGCAGTATTTT
TRBJ1-1,TRBV28,TRBD1,.,CASSRTGLNTEAFF,TGTGCCAGCAGTAGGACAGGGCTAAACACTGAAGCTTTCTTT
TRBJ2-7,TRBV6-6,.,.,CASGGAGSPYEQYF,TGTGCCAGCGGGGGGGCAGGATCTCCCTACGAGCAGTACTTC
TRBJ2-1,TRBV7-9,TRBD2,.,CASSLFAGGLDEQFF,TGTGCCAGCAGCTTATTCGCGGGGGGGCTCGATGAGCAGTTCTTC
TRBJ2-7,TRBV5-1,TRBD1,once,CASSLSGQGLHEQYF,TGCGCCAGCAGCTTGTCAGGACAGGGGTTACACGAGCAGTACTTC
TRBJ1-2,TRBV7-2,TRBD1,.,CASSQGVYGYTF,TGTGCCAGCAGCCAGGGGGTCTATGGCTACACCTTC
TRBJ2-5,TRBV7-9,.,.,CASSFSHQETQYF,TGTGCCAGCAGCTTTAGCCACCAAGAGACCCAGTACTTC
TRBJ1-3,TRBV4-1,.,.,CASSQVAPPFLGNTIYF,TGCGCCAGCAGCCAGGTAGCCCCCCCGTTCTTGGGAAACACCATATATTTT
TRBJ2-5,TRBV28,.,.,CASVRGETQYF,TGTGCCAGCGTTCGGGGGGAGACCCAGTACTTC
TRBJ2-1,TRBV5-1,TRBD2,.,CASSILLSGGTYNEQFF,TGCGCCAGCAGCATCCTCCTCAGCGGGGGGACGTACAATGAGCAGTTCTTC
TRBJ1-2,TRBV5-1,TRBD1,.,CASSLTGDYGYTF,TGCGCCAGCAGCTTAACAGGGGATTATGGCTACACCTTC
TRBJ1-5,TRBV7-9,.,.,CASSLLDGGESNQPQHF,TGTGCCAGCAGCTTGCTGGACGGAGGGGAAAGCAATCAGCCCCAGCATTTT
TRBJ2-5,TRBV19,.,.,CASSITREETQYF,TGTGCCAGTAGTATAACGCGGGAAGAGACCCAGTACTTC
TRBJ1-6,TRBV28,.,.,CASSLGRSPLHF,TGTGCCAGCAGTTTGGGCAGATCACCCCTCCACTTT
TRBJ1-2,TRBV5-1,.,.,CASSLGAPNRSGYTF,TGCGCCAGCAGCTTGGGGGCCCCTAACCGAAGTGGCTACACCTTC
TRBJ2-5,TRBV6-1,.,.,CASNVAPQETQYF,TGTGCCAGCAACGTAGCACCACAAGAGACCCAGTACTTC
TRBJ1-1,TRBV29-1,TRBD1,few,CSVEGQGNTEAFF,TGCAGCGTTGAGGGACAGGGGAACACTGAAGCTTTCTTT
TRBJ2-7,TRBV28,.,.,CASTGHPGYEQYF,TGTGCCAGCACGGGACACCCTGGGTACGAGCAGTACTTC
TRBJ2-7,TRBV23-1,TRBD1,.,CASSQIRDRGWEQYF,TGCGCCAGCAGTCAAATTCGGGACAGGGGCTGGGAGCAGTACTTC
TRBJ1-1,TRBV5-1,TRBD1,.,CASSQTGGQNTEAFF,TGCGCCAGCAGCCAGACAGGGGGACAGAACACTGAAGCTTTCTTT
TRBJ2-7,TRBV7-6,.,.,CASSKTDRSSYEQYF,TGTGCCAGCAGCAAAACCGACAGGAGCTCCTACGAGCAGTACTTC
TRBJ2-5,TRBV6-5,.,.,CASRSGGTMGAQYF,TGTGCCAGCAGGTCCGGGGGGACAATGGGGGCCCAGTACTTC
TRBJ2-3,TRBV5-1,TRBD1,.,CASSSGQGSTDTQYF,TGCGCCAGCAGCTCCGGACAGGGGAGCACAGATACGCAGTATTTT
TRBJ1-2,TRBV28,.,.,CASSPGREYGYTF,TGTGCCAGCAGCCCCGGACGGGAATATGGCTACACCTTC
TRBJ2-1,TRBV19,.,.,CASSIALIKSSYNEQFF,TGTGCCAGTAGTATCGCCCTAATAAAAAGCTCCTACAATGAGCAGTTCTTC
TRBJ1-3,TRBV6-6,.,.,CASSTFRGSGNTIYF,TGTGCCAGCAGTACCTTCAGGGGCTCTGGAAACACCATATATTTT
TRBJ2-5,TRBV15,TRBD1,.,CATSRDLRQGEETQYF,TGTGCCACCAGCAGAGACCTTCGACAGGGTGAGGAGACCCAGTACTTC
TRBJ1-4,TRBV7-2,.,once,CASSGAGAGREKLFF,TGTGCCAGCAGCGGAGCGGGGGCAGGGAGGGAAAAACTGTTTTTT
TRBJ2-5,TRBV10-3,TRBD1,.,CATADRGPETQYF,TGTGCCACCGCAGACAGGGGGCCCGAGACCCAGTACTTC
TRBJ2-4,TRBV2,TRBD2,.,CASSEGGGRNIQYF,TGTGCCAGCAGTGAAGGGGGGGGTAGGAACATTCAGTACTTC
TRBJ1-1,TRBV9,.,.,CASSVDWNTEAFF,TGTGCCAGCAGCGTCGACTGGAACACTGAAGCTTTCTTT
TRBJ1-1,TRBV6-6,.,.,CASSSTPQGNTEAFF,TGTGCCAGCAGTTCCACCCCGCAGGGGAACACTGAAGCTTTCTTT
TRBJ1-1,TRBV5-1,.,.,CASNTGRGNTEAFF,TGCGCCAGCAACACTGGTAGGGGCAACACTGAAGCTTTCTTT
TRBJ1-6,TRBV7-8,.,.,CASSLRRSSYNSPLHF,TGTGCCAGCAGCTTAAGGAGGAGCTCCTATAATTCACCCCTCCACTTT
TRBJ1-5,TRBV4-1,TRBD1,.,CASSQRTGENQPQHF,TGCGCCAGCAGCCAACGGACAGGGGAAAATCAGCCCCAGCATTTT
TRBJ2-7,TRBV2,.,once,CASSETGFNHEQYF,TGTGCCAGCAGTGAAACAGGGTTCAATCACGAGCAGTACTTC
TRBJ1-4,TRBV28,TRBD1,.,CASSHNTGGGSEKLFF,TGTGCCAGCAGCCACAACACAGGGGGCGGAAGTGAAAAACTGTTTTTT
TRBJ2-5,TRBV5-6,TRBD1,.,CASSWDRGTETQYF,TGTGCCAGCAGCTGGGACAGGGGGACAGAGACCCAGTACTTC
TRBJ2-7,TRBV6-1,TRBD1,.,CASRGGQGPYEQYF,TGTGCCAGCAGAGGGGGACAGGGGCCCTACGAGCAGTACTTC
TRBJ1-2,TRBV6-1,.,.,CASSEVSFGVRAGYTF,TGTGCCAGCAGTGAAGTGTCTTTCGGGGTTCGCGCTGGCTACACCTTC
TRBJ2-3,TRBV10-3,.,.,CAIAPGTDTQYF,TGTGCCATCGCGCCAGGGACAGATACGCAGTATTTT
TRBJ1-5,TRBV6-1,.,.,CASRLGGAADQPQHF,TGTGCCAGCAGGTTAGGTGGGGCAGCAGATCAGCCCCAGCATTTT
TRBJ2-4,TRBV2,.,.,CASKGRGRRLDIQYF,TGTGCCAGCAAGGGGCGGGGGCGGAGGTTGGACATTCAGTACTTC
TRBJ1-3,TRBV6-5,TRBD1,.,CASRPDRDPGNTIYF,TGTGCCAGCAGGCCGGACAGGGATCCTGGAAACACCATATATTTT